The clone carrying this T cell receptor beta chain was observed at least ten times. Its antigen is currently unknown. Germline V gene lookup returns CDR1 DFQATT and CDR2 SNEGSKA (reference sequence). The CDR3 is 15 residues long. J lost 3 bases, V lost 3 bases, and 6 bases had no gene match. Via MiXCR, TCRdb re-called the PCR reads. The data contain around 28,000 clones, about 3.7% of them singletons. Thyroid surgery was preceded by no treatment in any patient. This record belongs to a study of metastatic and nonmetastatic thyroid tumors. Study observations and caveats: Reported TCR beta diversity, measured in blood and tumor, was significantly higher for malignant thyroid tumors than for benign nodules.

The sample consisted of blood. This chain links TRBV20-1 with TRBJ1-2; TRBD1 matches at 11 bases. The receptor was isolated from a male donor with papillary thyroid cancer or a benign thyroid nodule (not recorded which). Some clones in this sample may be carry-over from other donors' samples. Written as DNA, the CDR3 is TGCAGTGCTAGGGACAGGGGGCCTGTTGACTATGGCTACACCTTC. Its translation: CSARDRGPVDYGYTF.